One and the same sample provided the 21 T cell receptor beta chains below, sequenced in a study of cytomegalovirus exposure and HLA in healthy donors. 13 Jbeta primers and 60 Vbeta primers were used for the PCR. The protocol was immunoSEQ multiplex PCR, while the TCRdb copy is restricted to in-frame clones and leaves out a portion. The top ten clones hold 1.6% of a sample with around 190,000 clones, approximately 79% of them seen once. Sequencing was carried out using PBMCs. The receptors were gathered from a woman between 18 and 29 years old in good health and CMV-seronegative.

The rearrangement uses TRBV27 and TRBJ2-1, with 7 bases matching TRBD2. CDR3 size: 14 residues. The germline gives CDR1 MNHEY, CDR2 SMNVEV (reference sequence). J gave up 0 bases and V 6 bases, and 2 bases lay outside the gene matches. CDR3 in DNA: TGTGCCAGCAGATTAGCGGGCTCCTACAATGAGCAGTTCTTC. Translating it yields CASRLAGSYNEQFF.

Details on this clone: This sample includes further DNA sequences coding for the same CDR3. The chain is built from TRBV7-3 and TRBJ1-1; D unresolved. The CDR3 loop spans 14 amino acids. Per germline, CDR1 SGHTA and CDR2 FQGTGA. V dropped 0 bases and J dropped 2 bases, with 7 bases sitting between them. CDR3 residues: CASSLTYTNTEAFF. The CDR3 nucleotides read TGTGCCAGCAGCTTAACTTACACAAACACTGAAGCTTTCTTT.

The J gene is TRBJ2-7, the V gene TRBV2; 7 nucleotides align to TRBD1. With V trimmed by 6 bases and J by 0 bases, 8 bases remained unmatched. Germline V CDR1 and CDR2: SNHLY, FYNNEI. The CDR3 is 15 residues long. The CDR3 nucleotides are TGTGCCAGCAGGAACCTACGGGACAGCTCCTACGAGCAGTACTTC. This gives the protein CASRNLRDSSYEQYF.

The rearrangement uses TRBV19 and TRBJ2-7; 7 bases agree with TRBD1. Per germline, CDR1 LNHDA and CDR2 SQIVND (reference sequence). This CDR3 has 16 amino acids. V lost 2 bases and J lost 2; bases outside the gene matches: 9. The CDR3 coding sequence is TGTGCCAGTAGTATATCGGGTGACAGGGCTACCTACGAGCAGTACTTC. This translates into CASSISGDRATYEQYF.

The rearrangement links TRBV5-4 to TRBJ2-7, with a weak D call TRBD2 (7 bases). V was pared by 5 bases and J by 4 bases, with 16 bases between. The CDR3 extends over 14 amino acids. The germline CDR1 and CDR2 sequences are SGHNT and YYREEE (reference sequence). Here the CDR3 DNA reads TGTGCCAGCAGTCAGGGTGGGGGGGCGTACGAGCAGTACTTC. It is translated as CASSQGGGAYEQYF.

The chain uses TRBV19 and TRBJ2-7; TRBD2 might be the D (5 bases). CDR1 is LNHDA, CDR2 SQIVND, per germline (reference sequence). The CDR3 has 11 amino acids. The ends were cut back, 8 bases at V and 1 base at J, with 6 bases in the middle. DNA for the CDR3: TGTGCCAGTGGACTGTCCTACGAGCAGTACTTC. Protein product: CASGLSYEQYF. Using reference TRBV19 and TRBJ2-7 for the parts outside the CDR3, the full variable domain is DGGITQSPKYLFRKEGQNVTLSCEQNLNHDAMYWYRQDPGQGLRLIYYSQIVNDFQKGDIAEGYSVSREKKESFPLTVTSAQKNPTAFYLCASGLSYEQYFGPGTRLTVT.

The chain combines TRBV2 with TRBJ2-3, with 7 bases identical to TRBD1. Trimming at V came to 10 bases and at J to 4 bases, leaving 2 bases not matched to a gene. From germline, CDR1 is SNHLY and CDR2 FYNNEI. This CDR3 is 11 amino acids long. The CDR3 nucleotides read TGTGCCAATACAGGGGCAGATACGCAGTATTTT. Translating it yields CANTGADTQYF.

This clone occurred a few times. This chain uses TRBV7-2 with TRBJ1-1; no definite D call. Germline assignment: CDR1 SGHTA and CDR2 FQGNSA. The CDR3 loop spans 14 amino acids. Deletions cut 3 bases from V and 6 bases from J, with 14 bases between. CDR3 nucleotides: TGTGCCAGCAGCTTGCGCCGGTTTCTCGCTGAAGCTTTCTTT. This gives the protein CASSLRRFLAEAFF.

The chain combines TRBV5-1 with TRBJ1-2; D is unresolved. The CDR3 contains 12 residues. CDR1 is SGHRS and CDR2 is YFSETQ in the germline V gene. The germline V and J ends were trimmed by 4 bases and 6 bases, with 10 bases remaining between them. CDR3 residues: CASSLGEDGYTF. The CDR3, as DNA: TGCGCCAGCAGCCTGGGCGAGGATGGCTACACCTTC.

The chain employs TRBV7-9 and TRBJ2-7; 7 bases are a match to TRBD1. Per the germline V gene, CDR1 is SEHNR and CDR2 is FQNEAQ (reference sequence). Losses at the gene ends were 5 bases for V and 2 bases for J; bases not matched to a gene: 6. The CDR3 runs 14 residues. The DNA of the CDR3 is TGTGCCAGCAGCAAAACAGGGGTCCCCTACGAGCAGTACTTC. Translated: CASSKTGVPYEQYF.

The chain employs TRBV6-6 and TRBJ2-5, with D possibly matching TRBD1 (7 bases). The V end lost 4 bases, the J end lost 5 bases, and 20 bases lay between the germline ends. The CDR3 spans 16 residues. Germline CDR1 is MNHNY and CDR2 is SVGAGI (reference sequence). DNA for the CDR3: TGTGCCAGCAGTTCGTCAGACAGGGCCGGAGGGGAGACCCAGTACTTC. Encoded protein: CASSSSDRAGGETQYF.

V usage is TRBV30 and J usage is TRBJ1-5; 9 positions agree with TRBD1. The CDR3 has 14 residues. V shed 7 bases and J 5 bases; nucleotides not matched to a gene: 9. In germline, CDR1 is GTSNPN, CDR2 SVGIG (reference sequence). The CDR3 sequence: CALGGQGGYQPQHF. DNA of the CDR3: TGTGCCTTAGGGGGACAGGGAGGGTATCAGCCCCAGCATTTT.

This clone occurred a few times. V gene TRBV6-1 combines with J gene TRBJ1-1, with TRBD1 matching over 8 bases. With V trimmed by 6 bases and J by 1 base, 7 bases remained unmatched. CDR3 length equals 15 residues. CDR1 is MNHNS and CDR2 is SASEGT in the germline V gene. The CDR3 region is CASRDRGGKNTEAFF. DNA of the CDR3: TGTGCCAGCAGAGACAGGGGCGGAAAGAACACTGAAGCTTTCTTT.

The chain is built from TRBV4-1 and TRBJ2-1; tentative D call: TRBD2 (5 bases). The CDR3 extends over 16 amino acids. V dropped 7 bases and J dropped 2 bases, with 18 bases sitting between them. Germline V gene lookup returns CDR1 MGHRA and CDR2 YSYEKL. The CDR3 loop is CASTIGLELTYNEQFF. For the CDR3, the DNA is TGCGCCAGCACCATCGGACTCGAGCTAACCTACAATGAGCAGTTCTTC.

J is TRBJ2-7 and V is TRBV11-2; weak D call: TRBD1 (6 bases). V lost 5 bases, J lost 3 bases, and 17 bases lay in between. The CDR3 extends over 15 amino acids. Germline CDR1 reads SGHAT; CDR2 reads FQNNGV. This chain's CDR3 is CASSPTTGTNYEQYF. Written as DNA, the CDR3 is TGTGCCAGCAGCCCGACTACCGGGACAAACTACGAGCAGTACTTC.

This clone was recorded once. CDR3 DNA sequence: TGTGCCAGCAGCGCGACAGGCGGGGAGCTGTTTTTT. Translation: CASSATGGELFF. The chain has TRBV9 and TRBJ2-2; possibly TRBD1 for D (6 bases). V lost 3 bases to trimming and J lost 7 bases, with 7 bases between them. There are 12 residues in the CDR3. Germline CDR1 SGDLS, CDR2 YYNGEE.

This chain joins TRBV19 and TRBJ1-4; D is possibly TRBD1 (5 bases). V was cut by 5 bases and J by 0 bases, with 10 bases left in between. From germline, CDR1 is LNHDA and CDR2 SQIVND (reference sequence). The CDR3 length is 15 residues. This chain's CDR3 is CASSARGATNEKLFF. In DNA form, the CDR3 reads TGTGCCAGTAGTGCCCGGGGGGCAACTAATGAAAAACTGTTTTTT.

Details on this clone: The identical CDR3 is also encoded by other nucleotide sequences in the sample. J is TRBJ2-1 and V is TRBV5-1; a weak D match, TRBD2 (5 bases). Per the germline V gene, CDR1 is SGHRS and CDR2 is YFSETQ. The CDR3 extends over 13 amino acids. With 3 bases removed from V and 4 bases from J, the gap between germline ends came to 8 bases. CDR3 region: CASSSGGYNEQFF. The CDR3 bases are TGCGCCAGCAGCTCGGGCGGGTACAATGAGCAGTTCTTC.

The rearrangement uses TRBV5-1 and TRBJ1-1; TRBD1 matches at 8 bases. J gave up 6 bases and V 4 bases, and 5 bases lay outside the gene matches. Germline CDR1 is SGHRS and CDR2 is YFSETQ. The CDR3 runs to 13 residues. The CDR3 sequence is CASSRTGRPEAFF. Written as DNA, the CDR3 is TGCGCCAGCAGCCGGACAGGGAGACCTGAAGCTTTCTTT.

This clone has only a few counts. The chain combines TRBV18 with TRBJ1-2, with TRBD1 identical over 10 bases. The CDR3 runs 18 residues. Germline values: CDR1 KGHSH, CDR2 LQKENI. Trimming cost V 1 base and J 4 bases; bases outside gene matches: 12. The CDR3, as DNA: TGTGCCAGCTCACCACGGAATCTGGACAGGGGGGGCATCTATGGCTACACCTTC. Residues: CASSPRNLDRGGIYGYTF.

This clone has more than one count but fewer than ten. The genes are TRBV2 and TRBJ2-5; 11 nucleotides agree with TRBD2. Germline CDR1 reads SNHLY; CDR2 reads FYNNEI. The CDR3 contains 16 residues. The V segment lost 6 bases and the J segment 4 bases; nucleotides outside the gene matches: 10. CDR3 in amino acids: CASRLAGGRVTETQYF. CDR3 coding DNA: TGTGCCAGCAGGCTAGCGGGGGGCAGGGTGACAGAGACCCAGTACTTC.